The 3 T cell receptor beta chains given below trace back to one sample, sequenced in a study of blood T cell repertoires in COVID-19. Only in-frame clones appear in the TCRdb table, and some are missing; sequencing was by immunoSEQ multiplex PCR. The profile covers approximately 20,000 clones, with 85% to 90% appearing a single time and approximately 3.8% taken by the ten largest. The sequencing sample was made of peripheral blood. The receptors shown here come from a man aged 45-65 years with active COVID-19.

The CDR3 coding sequence is TGCGCCAGCAGCCCCATCTCAGGTGACAATGAGCAGTTCTTC. This codes for CASSPISGDNEQFF. This chain links TRBV5-1 with TRBJ2-1; D gene uncertain. V lost 4 bases and J lost 5, with 13 bases in between. This CDR3 comprises 14 residues. Germline V lookup: CDR1 SGHRS, CDR2 YFSETQ.

V usage is TRBV18 and J usage is TRBJ2-7, with a tentative D call TRBD1 (5 bases). CDR3 length: 14 residues. Trimming took 2 bases from V and 5 from J, leaving 13 bases between them. CDR1 and CDR2 from the germline V gene are KGHSH and LQKENI. DNA for the CDR3: TGTGCCAGCTCACCAGGGCACAGGAACAACGAGCAGTACTTC. This gives the protein CASSPGHRNNEQYF.

The chain recombines TRBV29-1 with TRBJ2-3; TRBD1 matches at 9 bases. There are 14 residues in the CDR3. The trim removed 6 bases at V and 5 bases at J, leaving 9 bases unmatched. CDR1 SQVTM and CDR2 ANQGSEA come from the germline V gene. The CDR3 region is CSVGGGTGRDTQYF. The CDR3 DNA reads TGCAGCGTGGGCGGCGGGACAGGGCGAGATACGCAGTATTTT.